The rows below give T cell receptor beta chains drawn from one sample of a study of regulatory T cells in long-lasting Graves disease. TCRdb re-called the multiplex PCR reads through MiXCR, storing one row per CDR3 protein. This table holds approximately 250,000 distinct CDR3 sequences, roughly 18% found once. This specimen consisted of peripheral blood mononuclear cells (PBMCs), obtained at new diagnosis, from a patient treated with antithyroid drugs. Receptor source: a female donor with Graves disease. Both conserved end residues are part of each CDR3. The D gene is left open where the match is weak. Clone size is stated in some rows and not others, as once, few, many or a class when expanded.

d_call	v_call	clone_size	j_call	cdr3_aa	cdr3_nt
.	TRBV2	.	TRBJ2-2	CASWDGGTGELFF	TGTGCCAGCTGGGACGGAGGCACCGGGGAGCTGTTTTTT
TRBD2	TRBV12-3/TRBV12-4	many	TRBJ2-7	CASSLNLAGLPGEQYF	TGTGCCAGCAGTTTAAACCTAGCGGGGCTCCCGGGGGAGCAGTACTTC
TRBD1	TRBV2	many	TRBJ2-1	CASSEAWGQGRNEQFF	TGTGCCAGCAGTGAAGCGTGGGGACAGGGGCGGAATGAGCAGTTCTTC
.	TRBV5-1	many	TRBJ2-7	CASSSGTYEQYF	TGTGCCAGCAGCTCCGGAACATACGAGCAGTACTTC
TRBD1	TRBV6-4	few	TRBJ2-2	CASSEGQTTGELFF	TGTGCCAGCAGCGAGGGACAGACCACCGGGGAGCTGTTTTTT
TRBD2	TRBV13	many	TRBJ2-1	CASSLRTSGRAAYNEQFF	TGTGCCAGCAGCTTAAGAACTAGCGGGAGGGCCGCCTACAATGAGCAGTTCTTC
TRBD2	TRBV20-1	many	TRBJ2-7	CSARASGRTREQYF	TGCAGTGCTAGAGCTAGCGGGAGGACGCGTGAGCAGTACTTC
.	TRBV30	.	TRBJ2-3	CAWSLPGAISTDTQYF	TGTGCCTGGAGCCTACCGGGGGCCATAAGTACAGATACGCAGTATTTT
.	TRBV6-1	many	TRBJ1-1	CASKQTGNTEAFF	TGTGCCAGCAAACAGACAGGGAACACTGAAGCTTTCTTT
TRBD2	TRBV6-1	many	TRBJ2-1	CASRQRRGSSYNEQFF	TGTGCCAGCAGACAACGGCGCGGGAGCTCCTACAATGAGCAGTTCTTC
.	TRBV6-2/TRBV6-3	.	TRBJ1-5	CASSPSGLSNQPQHF	TGTGCCAGCAGTCCGTCCGGACTTAGCAATCAGCCCCAGCATTTT
.	TRBV7-2	many	TRBJ1-2	CASSRPANYGYTF	TGTGCCAGCAGCCGTCCAGCGAACTATGGCTACACCTTC
.	TRBV7-9	few	TRBJ2-1	CASSLREETRYF	TGTGCCAGCAGCTTACGGGAAGAGACCCGGTACTTC
.	TRBV20-1	many	TRBJ2-3	CSALKGGTDTQYF	TGCAGTGCCCTTAAGGGGGGCACAGATACGCAGTATTTT
.	TRBV6-2/TRBV6-3	few	TRBJ1-1	CASSYGAKLEAFF	TGTGCCAGCAGTTACGGGGCCAAGCTTGAAGCTTTCTTT
.	TRBV10-1	many	TRBJ2-3	CASRPGQTDTQYF	TGCGCCAGCAGACCCGGACAGACAGATACGCAGTATTTT
.	TRBV11-2	many	TRBJ1-2	CASRKTGANYGYTF	TGTGCCAGCAGGAAAACAGGCGCTAACTATGGCTACACCTTC